This T cell receptor (beta chain) appears in the sequencing data of a study of PD-1 blockade in classical Hodgkin lymphoma. Study at large: The patients were dosed with nivolumab 3 mg/kg, infused intravenously every 2 weeks.

The CDR3 loop spans 16 amino acids. Germline CDR1 is LGHNA and CDR2 is YSLEER. The J segment lost 3 bases and the V segment lost 4 bases, leaving 4 bases of the junction unmatched. Assay: immunoSEQ multiplex PCR; the TCRdb copy retains only in-frame clones and omits some. The profile covers about 100,000 clones, with roughly 89% appearing a single time and under 8% taken by the ten largest. Brentuximab vedotin exposure varied, and every patient relapsed after autologous stem cell transplantation. The source was peripheral blood mononuclear cells (PBMCs), collected before the second cycle of nivolumab. The chain couples TRBV4-3 to TRBJ1-3, with 12 bases identical to TRBD1. This clonotype originated in a human donor with classical Hodgkin lymphoma. The DNA for the CDR3 is TGCGCCAGCAGCCGGGGGACAGGGGGCTTTGGAAACACCATATATTTT. This translates into CASSRGTGGFGNTIYF.